Below, 19 T cell receptor beta chains from the same sample are listed, as sequenced in a study of blood T cell repertoires in COVID-19. Produced via immunoSEQ multiplex PCR; TCRdb's table is partial and in-frame only. The sample comprises roughly 84,000 clones, around 82% of which are singletons, and around 33% rests with the top ten. The sample comprised peripheral blood. All receptors come from a man in his sixties with COVID-19, enrolled during active disease.

The chain links TRBV29-1 to TRBJ1-1, with D possibly matching TRBD1 (5 bases). V lost 6 bases to trimming and J lost 5 bases, with 13 bases between them. In germline, CDR1 is SQVTM, CDR2 ANQGSEA. The CDR3 is made up of 12 amino acids. CDR3 DNA: TGCAGCGTACTTCAGGGAAGGACTGAAGCTTTCTTT. Protein: CSVLQGRTEAFF.

As regards this clone: The sample contains more than one DNA sequence encoding this CDR3. The rearrangement uses TRBV18 and TRBJ1-2; 7 bases align to TRBD1. The CDR3 has 14 residues. Looked up from germline, CDR1 is KGHSH and CDR2 is LQKENI. After removal of 2 bases from V and 4 bases from J, the junction contained 4 bases not matched to a gene. The CDR3 reads CASSPDRAGYGYTF. The DNA of the CDR3 is TGTGCCAGCTCACCAGACAGGGCGGGCTATGGCTACACCTTC.

This clone was observed a few times. V is TRBV7-3 and J is TRBJ2-7; D perhaps matches TRBD1 (6 bases). This CDR3 has 14 amino acids. V lost 1 base and J 3 bases, leaving 10 bases between the germline ends. Germline V lookup: CDR1 SGHTA, CDR2 FQGTGA. The CDR3 region has the DNA TGTGCCAGCAGCTTAAGGGCAGGGGACTACGAGCAGTACTTC. This sequence encodes CASSLRAGDYEQYF.

The chain uses TRBV7-9 and TRBJ2-1; 9 bases align to TRBD2. The germline V gene encodes CDR1 SEHNR and CDR2 FQNEAQ (reference sequence). J gave up 4 bases and V 5 bases, and 6 bases lay outside the gene matches. The CDR3 is made up of 15 amino acids. The CDR3 nucleotides are TGTGCCAGCAGCCAACGACTAGCGGTGTACAATGAGCAGTTCTTC. The encoded protein is CASSQRLAVYNEQFF.

V and J are TRBV13 and TRBJ2-3; TRBD2 matches 13 bases. The CDR3 is 20 amino acids. CDR1 and CDR2 from the germline V gene are PRHDT and FYEKMQ (reference sequence). J was trimmed by 4 bases and V by 2 bases; bases with no gene match: 15. CDR3 protein: CASSLRTTSGRALRADTQYF. CDR3 DNA: TGTGCCAGCAGCTTAAGGACCACTAGCGGGAGGGCCCTTAGAGCAGATACGCAGTATTTT.

This clone appeared a few times. The chain recombines TRBV25-1 with TRBJ2-1, with a possible D match to TRBD2 (6 bases). V shed 4 bases and J shed 8 bases, with 18 bases lying between them. Germline loops: CDR1 MGHDK, CDR2 SYGVNS. This CDR3 is 15 amino acids long. CDR3 region: CASSALSTSIDEQFF. In DNA, the CDR3 is TGTGCCAGCAGTGCCTTATCTACTAGCATCGATGAGCAGTTCTTC.

The V and J genes are TRBV5-1 and TRBJ2-5, with 10 bases matching TRBD2. With 3 bases clipped from V and 3 bases from J, the junction kept 8 bases outside the gene matches. The CDR3 loop spans 16 amino acids. Germline assignment: CDR1 SGHRS and CDR2 YFSETQ. The CDR3 sequence: CASSSGLAAPEETQYF. The CDR3 bases are TGCGCCAGCAGCTCCGGACTAGCGGCCCCGGAAGAGACCCAGTACTTC.

The chain links TRBV6-6 to TRBJ2-7; TRBD1 might be the D (6 bases). V lost 7 bases, J lost 4 bases, and 14 bases lay in between. Germline V gives CDR1 MNHNY, CDR2 SVGAGI (reference sequence). The CDR3 totals 13 residues. The CDR3 region has the DNA TGTGCCAGCACTTTACAGGGAACTTACGAGCAGTACTTC. It yields the protein CASTLQGTYEQYF.

The rearrangement joins TRBV27 to TRBJ1-6, with D unresolved. Trimming took 4 bases from V and 9 from J, leaving 10 bases between them. The CDR3 spans 13 residues. Germline CDR1 and CDR2: MNHEY and SMNVEV (reference sequence). CDR3 protein: CASSSQNTSPLHF. The CDR3 region has the DNA TGTGCCAGCAGTTCCCAAAACACTTCACCCCTCCACTTT.

The chain links TRBV29-1 to TRBJ1-1, with unresolved D. The V gene lost 2 bases and the J gene lost 1 base, with 2 bases spanning the gap. CDR3 length: 11 residues. The V gene's germline CDR1 is SQVTM and CDR2 ANQGSEA. This chain's CDR3 is CSVEQNTEAFF. The CDR3 nucleotides are TGCAGCGTTGAACAGAACACTGAAGCTTTCTTT.

CDR3 bases: TGTGCCAGCAGTTTGGCCCCCTCCGGAGTGCAGTACTTC. It codes for CASSLAPSGVQYF. The genes are TRBV12-3 or TRBV12-4 and TRBJ2-7; D ambiguous. The CDR3 contains 13 residues. V was shortened by 3 bases and J by 9 bases, with 15 bases between the two germline ends.

This clone turned up a few times. This chain's CDR3 is CASSLDRYFEAFF. Written as DNA, the CDR3 is TGCGCCAGCAGCTTGGACCGGTACTTTGAAGCTTTCTTT. The chain recombines TRBV5-1 with TRBJ1-1; D remains ambiguous. V was cut by 0 bases and J by 7 bases, with 10 bases left in between. Germline V gene lookup returns CDR1 SGHRS and CDR2 YFSETQ. CDR3 size: 13 residues.

This clone was counted only a few times. This chain links TRBV7-9 with TRBJ2-7; D is possibly TRBD1 (6 bases). Germline loops: CDR1 SEHNR, CDR2 FQNEAQ (reference sequence). With 5 bases removed from V and 5 bases from J, the gap between germline ends came to 13 bases. The CDR3 is 13 amino acids. The CDR3 DNA is TGTGCCAGCAGCGGGGACAAAATCGACGAGCAGTACTTC. This codes for CASSGDKIDEQYF.

This clone was seen a single time. V and J are TRBV11-2 and TRBJ2-3, with D perhaps TRBD2 (6 bases). In germline, CDR1 is SGHAT, CDR2 FQNNGV. This CDR3 spans 14 amino acids. Trimming took 0 bases from V and 4 from J, leaving 8 bases between them. The CDR3 region is CASSLDPGADTQYF. In DNA form, the CDR3 reads TGTGCCAGCAGCTTAGACCCGGGGGCAGATACGCAGTATTTT. Full variable domain (missing parts from reference TRBV11-2 and TRBJ2-3): EAGVAQSPRYKIIEKRQSVAFWCNPISGHATLYWYQQILGQGPKLLIQFQNNGVVDDSQLPKDRFSAERLKGVDSTLKIQPAKLEDSAVYLCASSLDPGADTQYFGPGTRLTVL.

The CDR3 region is CSASQDREPYEQYF. The DNA for the CDR3 is TGCAGTGCTAGTCAAGACAGGGAACCCTACGAGCAGTACTTC. This chain uses TRBV20-1 with TRBJ2-7, with 7 positions matching TRBD1. The CDR3 consists of 14 residues. CDR1 and CDR2 (germline): DFQATT, SNEGSKA (reference sequence). V lost 3 bases to trimming and J lost 2 bases; unmatched junction nucleotides: 7.

The chain links TRBV2 to TRBJ1-4; D may be TRBD1 (5 bases). Trimming pared 5 bases from V and 11 bases from J, leaving 12 bases between. CDR1 is SNHLY, CDR2 FYNNEI, per germline. The CDR3 extends over 12 amino acids. Written as DNA, the CDR3 is TGTGCCAGCAGTTTAGAGCGGGGGAAACTGTTTTTT. It is translated as CASSLERGKLFF.

CDR3 sequence reads: CASSYGLAGAGELFF. The CDR3 nucleotides read TGTGCCAGCAGCTACGGACTAGCGGGAGCCGGGGAGCTGTTTTTT. The chain carries TRBV5-5 and TRBJ2-2; 13 nucleotides align to TRBD2. J was trimmed by 6 bases and V by 3 bases; bases with no gene match: 2. Looked up from germline, CDR1 is SGHKS and CDR2 is YYEKEE (reference sequence). The CDR3 has 15 amino acids.

J is TRBJ1-5 and V is TRBV15; D call uncertain. This CDR3 spans 15 amino acids. The V gene's germline CDR1 is LNHNV and CDR2 YYDKDF (reference sequence). V lost 1 base and J lost 3, with 10 bases in between. The CDR3 DNA is TGTGCCACCAGCAGAGTTAAAACAGACAATCAGCCCCAGCATTTT. This translates into CATSRVKTDNQPQHF.

The chain employs TRBV5-6 and TRBJ2-7, with D possibly being TRBD2 (6 bases). This CDR3 spans 14 amino acids. CDR1 is SGHDT, CDR2 YYEEEE, per germline. The V gene lost 4 bases and the J gene lost 2 bases, with 13 bases spanning the gap. CDR3 in amino acids: CASSNIAAAYEQYF. The CDR3, as DNA: TGTGCCAGCAGCAATATAGCGGCGGCCTACGAGCAGTACTTC.